The clone carrying this T cell receptor beta chain was seen at least ten times. The data derive from a study of blood T cells in healthy people across ages. Alongside a J-beta primer mix, a sample-barcoded 5' primer served in a second PCR lasting roughly 7 to 11 cycles. Every individual sample yielded 2.5 million or more paired-end reads (each containing CDR3). One entry per CDR3 protein, called by TCRdb with MiXCR from the 5' RACE reads. The repertoire holds around 1.5 million distinct CDR3 sequences, with about 32% as singletons. Total RNA extraction produced at least 5.5 micrograms (per sample) for the study. This CDR3 is built from 17 residues. CDR1 MGHRA and CDR2 YSYEKL come from the germline V gene. The V end was cut by 3 bases, the J end by 5 bases, with 20 bases between.

The clonotype originates from a woman in her 30s in good health. Sequencing was carried out using blood. The gene calls are TRBV4-1 and TRBJ2-1; D possibly corresponds to TRBD1 (5 bases). The CDR3 region has the DNA TGCGCCAGCAGCCAGACCGAGCGCGGCGCAGGGAACAATGAGCAGTTCTTC. Translated: CASSQTERGAGNNEQFF.